This T cell receptor (beta chain) was recovered during a study of shared clonotypes between healthy human individuals (dated by TCRdb to between 2020 and 2021). About the investigation overall: A few men and two women, aged 18 to 49 years, made up the cohort. Each donor's leukapheresis produced roughly between roughly 0.85 and 9.5 billion PBMCs. To increase sequencing depth and limit assay-specific biases, TCR repertoire library preparation and sequencing were carried out by different laboratories using diverse techniques. For each donor, CD4 naive and CD4 memory were each given three plates, CD8 naive was given two plates, and CD8 memory was given one plate. The study deeply sequenced blood TCR repertoires of five healthy adults to estimate repertoire size and the extent of clonotype sharing between individuals. The full study reports these points: Larger estimated clonotype richness was generally found for naive subsets than for memory subsets. The small number of donors limited the genetic and exposure-history diversity represented. When a handful of donors were compared, the shared fraction of clonotypes was 5% to 6.5% for naive CD4, around 3.6% for naive CD8, about 2.5% for memory CD4, and about 0.36% for memory CD8. Clonotypes shared by all four sorted-subset donors showed higher generation probabilities than non-shared clonotypes. Even with the large sequencing depth, rarefaction of the sorted-subset datasets indicated that sequencing was incomplete. Only blood was sampled, and tissue TCR repertoires likely differ from those in blood. Pairwise subsampling indicated that sequencing depth was expected to affect the degree of clonotype sharing among donors.

Using the deep immunoSEQ assay, multiplex PCR amplified TCR CDR3 regions from genomic DNA. Genomic DNA extracted from each cell subset was distributed evenly over all wells of several immunoSEQ 96-well plates, and each plate served as one replicate. Each replicate PCR for sorted subsets received about 180 ng genomic DNA, equal to 30,000 or so T cell genomes. Purified libraries were measured with a Qubit 3.0 fluorometer, size-checked on a Bioanalyzer 2100, and measured again with the KAPA Library Quantification kit. Each immunoSEQ 96-well plate was sequenced on its own single-read 150-cycle Illumina NextSeq 550 flow cell. The original methods were these. Because the immunoSEQ output held only junctional sequences and lacked quality scores, the filtering could not match the filtering applied to full-length reads. Sequences were annotated with PyIR, a Python wrapper for IgBLAST v1.9, using IMGT germline references to assign V/J genes and CDR3. Reads were removed for weak V/J assignments (E-value above 1e-6), missing CDR3, stop codons, out-of-frame junctions, or ambiguous translated residues. V3J clonotypes were defined as sequences sharing the same inferred V gene, J gene, and CDR3 amino acid sequence. Percentage overlap between repertoires was computed as shared unique clonotypes divided by the size of the smaller repertoire. Three approaches were used to assess repertoire richness: RTK rarefaction, the Chao1 estimator, and Recon v2.1 estimates of unobserved clonotypes. Generation probabilities were computed with OLGA for all TCRbeta clonotypes obtained by the gDNA method from several donors. Imported from immuneACCESS, the table was reduced by TCRdb to in-frame sequences with V and J called. These copies leave out some clones; in studies compared against another copy, an unresolved V gene accounts for under half, and the cause of the remainder is not known. The V and J calls and the clone size are those of that table, but D and trimming were determined from the DNA. The sample yields roughly 2.6 million clones; approximately 94% were counted once. Roughly 0.15% of the sample goes to the ten largest clones.

The CDR3 contains 16 residues, cysteine and phenylalanine counted. The sequence is cut down to CDR3 DNA, 48 bases in frame from base 1. The germline V gene specifies MNHNS as CDR1 and SASEGT as CDR2. The germline V and J ends show losses of 3 bases and 5 bases respectively, and no gene match explains 11 bases of the junction. The donors were healthy, HIV-negative adults who had no recently reported acute infections or vaccinations. Every donor was a Caucasian adult living in Nashville, Tennessee, USA. CD4+ T cells were enriched by magnetic negative selection, after which naive cells were positively selected on CD45RA and the negative fraction was taken as the memory subset. Blood was collected by leukapheresis, and PBMCs were isolated by Ficoll-Histopaque density gradient centrifugation and then cryopreserved in liquid nitrogen vapor phase. Analytical flow cytometry was used to check the purity and quantity of every magnetically sorted T cell population. From each sorted fraction, genomic DNA was isolated and quantified by UV absorbance on a Nanodrop 2000c.

With regard to this clone: Its antigen remains unidentified. No quality values exist for individual bases; no much larger clone is one base distant.

The chain is encoded by TRBV6-1 joined to TRBJ2-7, with 9 bases aligning to TRBD1. This sequence originates from a man aged 18 to 29 in good health. Sequenced material: naive CD4+ T cells sorted from blood. The cell subset or site label here, explained by the study, means: CD45RA+ positively selected. The nucleotides read TGTGCCAGCAGTGATCCCCGGACAGGGGCGCGCCACGAGCAGTACTTC. The encoded protein is CASSDPRTGARHEQYF.